This T cell receptor (beta chain) was identified during a study of PD-1 blockade in mismatch repair-deficient tumors. In the study overall: Patients had approximately 12 mismatch repair-deficient cancer types and were previously treated and progressing.

This clone has only a few counts. The TCR-sequenced patients were a few responders to pembrolizumab. Trimming took 0 bases from V and 2 from J; bases not matched to a gene: 4. The CDR3 sequence is 17 residues long. Germline values: CDR1 LGHNA, CDR2 YSLEER. Repertoires were generated with immunoSEQ multiplex PCR, while TCRdb's copy carries only in-frame clones and drops some. This sample yields about 84,000 clones, of which more than 65% are seen a single time; just over 2.5% belongs to the top ten. The receptor was derived from an adult with mismatch repair-deficient cancer. The specimen was peripheral blood, collected 12 weeks after starting pembrolizumab. This chain uses TRBV4-3 with TRBJ2-7, with 13 bases aligning to TRBD2. The CDR3 nucleotides read TGCGCCAGCAGCCAAGATTCGGGGACTAGCGGGACCTACGAGCAGTACTTC. Amino acid sequence: CASSQDSGTSGTYEQYF.